This T cell receptor beta chain was identified in a study of OX40 agonist ivuxolimab in advanced cancers. On the study more broadly: Patients in dose escalation had liver, melanoma, kidney or head and neck cancers. With a range of about 23 to 85, age averaged approximately 64 years, and nearly 85% were male. Study observations and caveats: At doses 0.1 to 3.0 mg/kg, CD4+ and CD8+ clones expanded.

There are 16 residues in the CDR3. Trimming removed 3 bases from V and 6 bases from J, with 17 bases in between. Germline-derived CDR1 and CDR2 are SGHAT and FQNNGV. A note on this clone: Its antigen is not known.

The repertoire was sequenced with immunoSEQ multiplex PCR; TCRdb's copy has only in-frame clones and lacks some. Among approximately 80,000 clones, approximately 85% were seen once, and the ten largest hold approximately 0.65%. Sequenced material: CD4+ or CD8+ T cells sorted from blood, taken in a trial of the OX40 agonist ivuxolimab. This receptor was identified in an adult with an advanced solid tumor such as melanoma, head and neck, liver or kidney cancer. The chain links TRBV11-2 to TRBJ1-4; maybe TRBD1 (5 bases). The CDR3 here is CASSLRPGPTYEKLFF. CDR3 in DNA: TGTGCCAGCAGCTTGCGCCCAGGGCCAACCTATGAAAAACTGTTTTTT.